This T cell receptor beta chain comes out of a study of PD-L1 blockade in urothelial cancer. As for the study in general: The authors examined blood 3 weeks (second dose) and 6 weeks after treatment start.

The assay was immunoSEQ multiplex PCR, and TCRdb's table has in-frame clones only and misses some. Among around 60,000 clones listed, roughly 79% were seen once. Noted time point: pretreatment peripheral blood. Between 1 and 8 samples per patient were obtained, pretreatment and on-treatment. Germline CDR1 is SQVTM and CDR2 is ANQGSEA. V shed 8 bases and J shed 0 bases, with 25 bases lying between them. The CDR3 consists of 18 residues. J is TRBJ2-2 and V is TRBV29-1; weak D call: TRBD2 (5 bases). The source is a man aged 65-85 years with urothelial cancer. The sample consisted of PBMCs, taken around atezolizumab (anti-PD-L1) treatment. The DNA for the CDR3 is TGCAGCCCCAGGCTCCCTGCGGAAGGAGGCTCGAACACCGGGGAGCTGTTTTTT. Translating gives CSPRLPAEGGSNTGELFF.